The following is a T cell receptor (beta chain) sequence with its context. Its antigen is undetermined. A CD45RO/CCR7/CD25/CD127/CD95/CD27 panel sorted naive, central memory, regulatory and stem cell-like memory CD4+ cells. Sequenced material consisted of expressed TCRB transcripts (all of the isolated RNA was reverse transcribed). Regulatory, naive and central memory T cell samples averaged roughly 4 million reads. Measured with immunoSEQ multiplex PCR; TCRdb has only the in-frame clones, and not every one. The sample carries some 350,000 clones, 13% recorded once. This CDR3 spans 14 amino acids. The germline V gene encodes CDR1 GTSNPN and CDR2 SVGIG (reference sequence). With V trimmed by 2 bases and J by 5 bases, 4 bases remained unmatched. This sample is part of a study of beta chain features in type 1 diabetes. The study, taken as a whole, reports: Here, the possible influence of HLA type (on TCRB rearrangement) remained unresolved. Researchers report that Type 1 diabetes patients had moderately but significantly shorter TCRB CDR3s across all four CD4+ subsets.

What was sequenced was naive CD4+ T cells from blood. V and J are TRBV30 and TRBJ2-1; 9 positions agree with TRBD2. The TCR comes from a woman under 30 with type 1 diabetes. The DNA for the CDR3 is TGTGCCTGGAGTCCGGGACTAGCAGACAATGAGCAGTTCTTC. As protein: CAWSPGLADNEQFF.